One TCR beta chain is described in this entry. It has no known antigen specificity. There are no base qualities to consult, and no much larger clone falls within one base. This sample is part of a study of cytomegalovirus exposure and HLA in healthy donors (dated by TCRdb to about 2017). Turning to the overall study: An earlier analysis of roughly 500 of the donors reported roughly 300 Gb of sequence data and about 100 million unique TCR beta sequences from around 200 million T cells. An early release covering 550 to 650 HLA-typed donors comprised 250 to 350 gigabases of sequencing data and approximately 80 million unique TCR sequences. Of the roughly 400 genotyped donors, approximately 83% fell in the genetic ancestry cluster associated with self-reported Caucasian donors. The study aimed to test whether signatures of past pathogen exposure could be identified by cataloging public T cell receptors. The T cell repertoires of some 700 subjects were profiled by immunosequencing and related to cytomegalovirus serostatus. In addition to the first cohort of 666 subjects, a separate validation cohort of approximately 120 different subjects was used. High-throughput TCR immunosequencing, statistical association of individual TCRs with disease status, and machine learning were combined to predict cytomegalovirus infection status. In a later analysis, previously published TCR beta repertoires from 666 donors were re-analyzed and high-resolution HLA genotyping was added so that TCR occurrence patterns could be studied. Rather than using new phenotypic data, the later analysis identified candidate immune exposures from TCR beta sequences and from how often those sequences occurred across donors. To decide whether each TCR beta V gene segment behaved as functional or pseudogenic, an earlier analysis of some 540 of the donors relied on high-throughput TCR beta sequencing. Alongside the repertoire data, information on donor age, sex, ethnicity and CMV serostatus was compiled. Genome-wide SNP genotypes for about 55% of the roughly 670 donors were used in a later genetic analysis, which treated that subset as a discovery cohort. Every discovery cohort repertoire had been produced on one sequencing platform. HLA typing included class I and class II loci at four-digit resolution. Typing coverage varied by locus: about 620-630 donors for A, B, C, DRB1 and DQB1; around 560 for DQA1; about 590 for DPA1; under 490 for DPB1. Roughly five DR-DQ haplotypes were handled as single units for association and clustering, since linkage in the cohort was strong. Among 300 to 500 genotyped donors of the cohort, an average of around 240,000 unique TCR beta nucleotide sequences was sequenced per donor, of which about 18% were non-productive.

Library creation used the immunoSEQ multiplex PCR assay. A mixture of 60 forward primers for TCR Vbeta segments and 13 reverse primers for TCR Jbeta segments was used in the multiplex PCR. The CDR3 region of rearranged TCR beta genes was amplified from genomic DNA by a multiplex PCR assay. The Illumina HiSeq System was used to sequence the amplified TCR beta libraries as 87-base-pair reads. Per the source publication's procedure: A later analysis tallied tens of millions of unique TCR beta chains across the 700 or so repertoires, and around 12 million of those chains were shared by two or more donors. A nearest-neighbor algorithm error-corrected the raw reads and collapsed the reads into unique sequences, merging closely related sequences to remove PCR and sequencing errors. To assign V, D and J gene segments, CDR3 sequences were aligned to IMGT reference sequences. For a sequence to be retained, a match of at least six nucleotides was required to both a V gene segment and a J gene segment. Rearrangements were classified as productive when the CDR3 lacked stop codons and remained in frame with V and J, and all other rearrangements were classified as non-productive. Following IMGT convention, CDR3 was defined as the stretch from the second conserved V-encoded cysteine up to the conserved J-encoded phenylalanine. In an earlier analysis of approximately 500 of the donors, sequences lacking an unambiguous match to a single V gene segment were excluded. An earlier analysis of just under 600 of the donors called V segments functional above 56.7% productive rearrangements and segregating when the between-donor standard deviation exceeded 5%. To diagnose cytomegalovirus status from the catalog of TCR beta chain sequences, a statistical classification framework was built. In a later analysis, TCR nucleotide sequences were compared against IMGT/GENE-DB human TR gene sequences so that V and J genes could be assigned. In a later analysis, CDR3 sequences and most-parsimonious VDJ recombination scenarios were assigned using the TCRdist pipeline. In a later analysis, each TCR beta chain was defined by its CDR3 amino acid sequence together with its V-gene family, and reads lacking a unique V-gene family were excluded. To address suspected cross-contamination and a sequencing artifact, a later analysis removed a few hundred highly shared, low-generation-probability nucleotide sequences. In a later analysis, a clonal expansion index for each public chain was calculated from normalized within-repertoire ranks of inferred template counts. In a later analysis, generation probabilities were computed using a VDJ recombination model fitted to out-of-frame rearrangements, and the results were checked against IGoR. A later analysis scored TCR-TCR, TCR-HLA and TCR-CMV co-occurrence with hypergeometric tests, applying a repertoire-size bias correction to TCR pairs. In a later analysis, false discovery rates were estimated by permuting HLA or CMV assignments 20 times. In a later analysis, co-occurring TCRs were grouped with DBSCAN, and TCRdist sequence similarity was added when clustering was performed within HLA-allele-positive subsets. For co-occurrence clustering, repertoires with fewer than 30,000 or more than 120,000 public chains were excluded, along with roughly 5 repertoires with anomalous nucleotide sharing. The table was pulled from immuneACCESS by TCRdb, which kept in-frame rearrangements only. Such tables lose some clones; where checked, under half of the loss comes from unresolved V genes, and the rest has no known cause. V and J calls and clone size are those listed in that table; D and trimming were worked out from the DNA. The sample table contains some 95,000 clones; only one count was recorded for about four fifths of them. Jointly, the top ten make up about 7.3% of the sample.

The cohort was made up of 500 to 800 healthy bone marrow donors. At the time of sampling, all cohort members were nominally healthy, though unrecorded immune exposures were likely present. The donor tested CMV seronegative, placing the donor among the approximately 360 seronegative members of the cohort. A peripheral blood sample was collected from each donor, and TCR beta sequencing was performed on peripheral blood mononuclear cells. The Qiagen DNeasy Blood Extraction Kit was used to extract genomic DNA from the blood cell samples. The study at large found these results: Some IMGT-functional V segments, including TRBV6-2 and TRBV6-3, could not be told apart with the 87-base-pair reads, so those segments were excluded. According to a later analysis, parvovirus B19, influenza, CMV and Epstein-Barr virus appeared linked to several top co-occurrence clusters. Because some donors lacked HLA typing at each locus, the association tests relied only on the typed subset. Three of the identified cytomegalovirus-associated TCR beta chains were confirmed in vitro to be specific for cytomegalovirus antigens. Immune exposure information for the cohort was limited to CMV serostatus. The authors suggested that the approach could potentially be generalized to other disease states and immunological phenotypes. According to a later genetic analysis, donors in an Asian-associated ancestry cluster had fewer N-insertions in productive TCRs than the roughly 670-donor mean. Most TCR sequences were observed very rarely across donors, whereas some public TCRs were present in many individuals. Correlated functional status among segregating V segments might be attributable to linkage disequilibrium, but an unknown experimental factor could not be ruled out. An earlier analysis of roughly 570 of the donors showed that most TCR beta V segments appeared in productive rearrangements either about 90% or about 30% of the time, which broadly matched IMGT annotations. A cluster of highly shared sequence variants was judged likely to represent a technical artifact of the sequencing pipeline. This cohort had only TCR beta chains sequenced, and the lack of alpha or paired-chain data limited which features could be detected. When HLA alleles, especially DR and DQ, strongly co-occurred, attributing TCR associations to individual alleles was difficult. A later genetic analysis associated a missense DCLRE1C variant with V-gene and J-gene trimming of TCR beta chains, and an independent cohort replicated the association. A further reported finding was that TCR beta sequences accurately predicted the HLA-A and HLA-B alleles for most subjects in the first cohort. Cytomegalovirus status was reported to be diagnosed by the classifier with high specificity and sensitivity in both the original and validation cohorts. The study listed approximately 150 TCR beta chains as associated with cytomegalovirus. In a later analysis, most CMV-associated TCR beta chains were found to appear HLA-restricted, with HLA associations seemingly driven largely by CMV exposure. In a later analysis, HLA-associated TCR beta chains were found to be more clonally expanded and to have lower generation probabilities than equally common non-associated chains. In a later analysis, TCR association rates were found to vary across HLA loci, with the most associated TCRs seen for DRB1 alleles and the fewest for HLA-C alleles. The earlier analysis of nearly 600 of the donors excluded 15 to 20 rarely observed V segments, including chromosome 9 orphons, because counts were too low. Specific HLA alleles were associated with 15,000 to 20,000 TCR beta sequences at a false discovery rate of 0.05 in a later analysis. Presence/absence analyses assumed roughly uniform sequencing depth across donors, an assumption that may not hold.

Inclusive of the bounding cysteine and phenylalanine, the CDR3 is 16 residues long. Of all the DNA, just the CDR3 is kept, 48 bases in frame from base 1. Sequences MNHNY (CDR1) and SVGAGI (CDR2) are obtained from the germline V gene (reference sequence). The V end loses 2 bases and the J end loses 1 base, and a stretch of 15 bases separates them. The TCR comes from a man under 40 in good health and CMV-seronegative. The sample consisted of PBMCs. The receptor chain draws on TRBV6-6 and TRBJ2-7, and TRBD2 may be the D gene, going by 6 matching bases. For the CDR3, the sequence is CASSYRDSGTSYEQYF. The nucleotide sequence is TGTGCCAGCAGTTACCGGGACTCCGGGACGTCCTACGAGCAGTACTTC.